The T cell receptor beta chain under discussion was sequenced for a study of shared clonotypes between healthy human individuals. Study information: The study used three CD4 naive, three CD4 memory, two CD8 naive and one CD8 memory plate per donor.

Each cell subset's genomic DNA was divided evenly among several immunoSEQ plates. Clones were read by immunoSEQ multiplex PCR, and TCRdb kept only the in-frame ones, dropping some. Of about 550,000 clones detected, 95% to 96% appear once; the ten largest clones hold about 0.11%. Selected positively for CCR7 and CD45RO-negative, naive CD8 cells excluded terminally differentiated effector memory CD45RA+ cells. Whole-study results and caveats: The naive CD4 repertoires of a handful of donors were compared, and around 4.7% of clonotypes were shared. The generation probabilities recorded for non-shared clonotypes fell below those of clonotypes shared by all four donors.

As for this clone: Its specificity is unknown.

The V gene's germline CDR1 is SGHTA and CDR2 FQGNSA. This CDR3 is 14 amino acids long. Input material: naive CD8+ T cells sorted from blood. This receptor was obtained from a woman in her 30s in good health. V usage is TRBV7-2 and J usage is TRBJ2-5, with D tentatively TRBD2 (5 bases). The DNA end favors TRBJ2-7, so the J call may be wrong. The chain's CDR3 is CASSLGLAMYEQYF. CDR3 sequence (DNA): TGTGCCAGCAGCTTAGGTCTAGCTATGTACGAGCAGTACTTC.